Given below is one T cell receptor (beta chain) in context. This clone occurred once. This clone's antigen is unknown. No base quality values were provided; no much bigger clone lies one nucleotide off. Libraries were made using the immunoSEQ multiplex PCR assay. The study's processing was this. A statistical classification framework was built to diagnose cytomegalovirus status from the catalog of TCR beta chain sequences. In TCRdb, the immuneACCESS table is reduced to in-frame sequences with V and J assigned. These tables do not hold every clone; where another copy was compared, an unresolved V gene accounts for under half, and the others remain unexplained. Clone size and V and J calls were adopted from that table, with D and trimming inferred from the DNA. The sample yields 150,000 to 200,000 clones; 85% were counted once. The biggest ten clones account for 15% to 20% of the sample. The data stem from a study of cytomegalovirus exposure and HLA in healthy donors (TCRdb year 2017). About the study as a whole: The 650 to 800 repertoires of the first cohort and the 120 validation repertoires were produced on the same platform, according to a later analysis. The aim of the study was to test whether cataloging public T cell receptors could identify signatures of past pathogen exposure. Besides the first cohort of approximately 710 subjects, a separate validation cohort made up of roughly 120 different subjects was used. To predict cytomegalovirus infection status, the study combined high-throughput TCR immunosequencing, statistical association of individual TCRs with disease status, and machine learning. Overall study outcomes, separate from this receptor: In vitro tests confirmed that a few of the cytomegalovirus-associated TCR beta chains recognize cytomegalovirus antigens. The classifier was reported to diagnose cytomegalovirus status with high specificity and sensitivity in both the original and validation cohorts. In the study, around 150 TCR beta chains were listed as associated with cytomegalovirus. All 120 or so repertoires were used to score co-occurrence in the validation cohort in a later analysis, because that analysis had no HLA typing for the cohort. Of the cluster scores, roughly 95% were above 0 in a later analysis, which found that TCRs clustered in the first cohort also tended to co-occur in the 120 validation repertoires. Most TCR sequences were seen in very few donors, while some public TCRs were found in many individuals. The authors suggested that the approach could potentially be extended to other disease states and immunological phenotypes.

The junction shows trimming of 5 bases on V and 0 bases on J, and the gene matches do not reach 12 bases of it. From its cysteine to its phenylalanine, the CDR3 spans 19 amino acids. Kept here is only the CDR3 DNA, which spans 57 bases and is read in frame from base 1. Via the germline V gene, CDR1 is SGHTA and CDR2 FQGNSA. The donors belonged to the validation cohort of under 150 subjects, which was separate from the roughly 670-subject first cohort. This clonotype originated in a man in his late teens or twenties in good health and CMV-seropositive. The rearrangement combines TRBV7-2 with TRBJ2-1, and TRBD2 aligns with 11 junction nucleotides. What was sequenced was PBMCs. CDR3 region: CASSPGTSGWRGSYNEQFF. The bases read TGTGCCAGCAGCCCCGGGACTAGCGGATGGCGGGGCTCCTACAATGAGCAGTTCTTC.